A selection of T cell receptor beta chains follows, all from one sample in a study of shared clonotypes between healthy human individuals. TCRdb's copy holds only in-frame clones and misses some; the assay was immunoSEQ multiplex PCR. The sample consists of more than 2 million clones, 90% to 97% of them appearing once. Sequenced input: naive CD4+ T cells sorted from blood. These receptors were obtained from a man between 18 and 35 years old in good health. The conserved cysteine and the conserved F or W are not part of the CDR3 here.

v_gene,j_gene,CDR3aa
TRBV12-5,TRBJ1-3,ASGLDQDSGNTIY
TRBV6-6,TRBJ2-3,ASSYGSSTDTQY
TRBV7-5,TRBJ2-2,ARSPKGALDTGELF
TRBV11-2,TRBJ2-5,ASSLEWGAVTGLQETQY
TRBV7-9,TRBJ1-4,ASSLVGRRGDEKLF
TRBV5-1,TRBJ2-5,ASSLAGFQETQY
TRBV6-1,TRBJ2-6,ASSAAGSGANVLT
TRBV10-2,TRBJ2-2,ASSESGNTGELF
TRBV9,TRBJ1-6,ASSDGTGGNSPLH
TRBV6-1,TRBJ1-5,ASRREGFSNQPQH